This TCR beta chain emerged from a study of blood T cell repertoires in COVID-19. The wider study: Some COVID-19 samples were acute and others convalescent; all came from the United States, Italy and Spain. Nucleic acid was either cDNA or gDNA, and it came from T cells, B-cell-depleted T cells, or PBMCs.

In the source study's methods: Reference gene primers were amplified, and this amplification served to estimate nucleated cell counts. Here immunoSEQ multiplex PCR was the method, and the copy in TCRdb shows in-frame clones only, minus some. D and trimming come from the DNA, and the V and J calls and clone size come from that table. The table records some 170,000 clones, over 80% of them present only once. Germline values: CDR1 MDHEN, CDR2 SYDVKM. V gave up 2 bases and J gave up 7 bases; unmatched junction bases: 8. The CDR3 runs to 16 residues. In this sample, this clone turned up a few times. This TCR came from a woman between 65 and 79 years old with acute or convalescent COVID-19. This chain links TRBV28 with TRBJ1-5; 10 bases agree with TRBD1. The sequenced sample consisted of peripheral blood. The CDR3 spells CASSLQRQGAWQPQHF. CDR3 nucleotide sequence: TGTGCCAGCAGTTTACAGAGACAGGGGGCATGGCAGCCCCAGCATTTT.